Shown below are 21 T cell receptor beta chains from a single sample sequenced in a study of Ad26.COV2.S vaccination and SARS-CoV-2 variants. Sequenced by immunoSEQ multiplex PCR; TCRdb stores in-frame clones only, minus some. The table lists fewer than 400,000 clones, roughly 84% of them singletons. Treatment reported: about 20 received Ad26.COV2.S at low or high dose, single or two shots; 5 received placebo; per-sample allocation not given. At day 63 after the first vaccine or placebo injection, samples were drawn. Material: peripheral blood, obtained in a trial of Ad26.COV2.S vaccine versus placebo. The receptors were sampled from a person aged 18-60 years who received the Ad26.COV2.S COVID-19 vaccine or a placebo.

The chain recombines TRBV11-2 with TRBJ1-6, with 7 bases fitting TRBD1. Germline lookup yields CDR1 SGHAT and CDR2 FQNNGV. The CDR3 consists of 16 residues. V was clipped by 5 bases and J by 11 bases; unmatched bases: 15. The CDR3 loop reads CASSPTTGPRGPPLHF. The CDR3 coding sequence is TGTGCCAGCAGCCCCACGACAGGGCCGAGGGGGCCACCCCTCCACTTT.

The chain uses TRBV27 and TRBJ2-7, with 13 nucleotides matching TRBD2. Germline values: CDR1 MNHEY, CDR2 SMNVEV (reference sequence). Germline trimming cut 5 bases from V and 2 bases from J; bases unmatched to any gene: 6. The CDR3 is made up of 16 amino acids. CDR3 nucleotides: TGTGCCAGCAGTCCGAAAACTAGCGGGGGGGCCTACGAGCAGTACTTC. Translation: CASSPKTSGGAYEQYF.

This chain joins TRBV5-6 and TRBJ2-7; D gene uncertain. Trimming left V 4 bases short and J 5 bases short, with 7 bases between. The CDR3 extends over 11 amino acids. The germline CDR1 and CDR2 sequences are SGHDT and YYEEEE. This CDR3 reads CASSRTHEQYF. For the CDR3, the DNA is TGTGCCAGCAGCCGAACCCACGAGCAGTACTTC.

The gene calls are TRBV30 and TRBJ1-1; D is unresolved. Germline lookup yields CDR1 GTSNPN and CDR2 SVGIG (reference sequence). Trimming shortened V by 0 bases and J by 0 bases, and 11 bases separated the two germline ends. This CDR3 has 15 amino acids. The CDR3 region has the DNA TGTGCCTGGAGTGTACACAGTACCTTGAACACTGAAGCTTTCTTT. Protein sequence: CAWSVHSTLNTEAFF. Full variable domain (remainder filled in from reference TRBV30 and TRBJ1-1): SQTIHQWPATLVQPVGSPLSLECTVEGTSNPNLYWYRQAAGRGLQLLFYSVGIGQISSEVPQNLSASRPQDRQFILSSKKLLLSDSGFYLCAWSVHSTLNTEAFFGQGTRLTVV.

This rearrangement joins TRBV5-1 to TRBJ2-1, with D hard to call. Looked up from germline, CDR1 is SGHRS and CDR2 is YFSETQ. V shed 0 bases and J shed 12 bases, with 10 bases lying between them. The CDR3 runs to 12 residues. The CDR3 spells CASSLDVMTQFF. The CDR3 DNA is TGCGCCAGCAGCTTGGACGTAATGACGCAGTTCTTC. The entire variable domain, with the rest obtained from reference TRBV5-1 and TRBJ2-1, is as follows: KAGVTQTPRYLIKTRGQQVTLSCSPISGHRSVSWYQQTPGQGLQFLFEYFSETQRNKGNFPGRFSGRQFSNSRSEMNVSTLELGDSALYLCASSLDVMTQFFGPGTRLTVL.

This chain joins TRBV10-3 and TRBJ2-7; 7 positions agree with TRBD1. The length of the CDR3 is 14 residues. Germline V gene data show CDR1 as ENHRY and CDR2 as SYGVKD. Germline trimming cut 6 bases from V and 4 bases from J; bases unmatched to any gene: 9. This chain's CDR3 is CAISPGTVLYEQYF. CDR3 DNA: TGTGCCATCAGCCCGGGGACAGTGCTTTACGAGCAGTACTTC.

The rearrangement uses TRBV19 and TRBJ2-7, with D hard to call. V was trimmed by 9 bases and J by 1 base, leaving 16 bases between them. Germline CDR1 reads LNHDA; CDR2 reads SQIVND (reference sequence). There are 14 residues in the CDR3. The CDR3 DNA follows: TGTGCCAGCCAGGAATTCGACGGATCCTACGAGCAGTACTTC. Protein sequence: CASQEFDGSYEQYF.

V is TRBV6-5 and J is TRBJ1-2; the D gene is possibly TRBD1 (5 bases). The germline V gene has CDR1 MNHEY and CDR2 SVGAGI. The germline V and J ends were trimmed by 6 bases and 7 bases, with 21 bases remaining between them. This CDR3 has 15 residues. The CDR3 DNA reads as TGTGCCAGCAGGGACATCCCTAGTGGGGAATTTGGCTACACCTTC. Residues: CASRDIPSGEFGYTF.

This clone was seen a few times. This chain links TRBV2 with TRBJ2-1; 7 nucleotides match TRBD2. Germline loops: CDR1 SNHLY, CDR2 FYNNEI. The CDR3 is made up of 14 amino acids. V trimming: 6 bases; J trimming: 2 bases; junction bases outside the gene matches: 4. CDR3 sequence reads: CASRGGGPYNEQFF. In DNA form, the CDR3 reads TGTGCCAGCAGGGGCGGGGGACCCTACAATGAGCAGTTCTTC. Together with reference TRBV2 and TRBJ2-1, the CDR3 gives the full variable domain: EPEVTQTPSHQVTQMGQEVILRCVPISNHLYFYWYRQILGQKVEFLVSFYNNEISEKSEIFDDQFSVERPDGSNFTLKIRSTKLEDSAMYFCASRGGGPYNEQFFGPGTRLTVL.

The chain carries TRBV6-4 and TRBJ1-2; 8 bases match TRBD1. The CDR3 sequence is 15 residues long. Trimming took 2 bases from V and 4 from J; bases not matched to a gene: 6. Looked up from germline, CDR1 is MRHNA and CDR2 is SNTAGT. Written as DNA, the CDR3 is TGTGCCAGCAGTGACAACCCCGGGACAGGCTATGGCTACACCTTC. It yields the protein CASSDNPGTGYGYTF.

This clone was seen only a few times. The CDR3 DNA follows: TGTGCCAGCAGCCCCTTGGGGCGCACAGATACGCAGTATTTT. It encodes CASSPLGRTDTQYF. The rearrangement joins TRBV7-9 to TRBJ2-3; tentatively, D is TRBD1 (5 bases). Germline V CDR1 and CDR2: SEHNR, FQNEAQ (reference sequence). This CDR3 is 14 amino acids long. Trimming left V 5 bases short and J 1 base short, with 10 bases between.

The V and J genes are TRBV27 and TRBJ2-7, with D hard to call. Germline CDR1 reads MNHEY; CDR2 reads SMNVEV (reference sequence). The CDR3 runs 14 residues. Trimming shortened V by 4 bases and J by 2 bases, and 12 bases separated the two germline ends. The CDR3 sequence is CASSSDASAYEQYF. The DNA for the CDR3 is TGTGCCAGCAGTTCGGACGCATCGGCCTACGAGCAGTACTTC.

This chain links TRBV2 with TRBJ2-3; D may be TRBD2 (5 bases). This CDR3 has 13 residues. Trimming cost V 4 bases and J 1 base, with 6 bases left between them. Germline V gene data show CDR1 as SNHLY and CDR2 as FYNNEI. Here the CDR3 reads CASSVGGTDTQYF. The DNA for the CDR3 is TGTGCCAGCAGTGTCGGGGGCACAGATACGCAGTATTTT. Variable domain in full (rest from reference TRBV2 and TRBJ2-3): EPEVTQTPSHQVTQMGQEVILRCVPISNHLYFYWYRQILGQKVEFLVSFYNNEISEKSEIFDDQFSVERPDGSNFTLKIRSTKLEDSAMYFCASSVGGTDTQYFGPGTRLTVL.

The V and J genes are TRBV19 and TRBJ2-7; no firm D call. Trimming pared 5 bases from V and 3 bases from J, leaving 20 bases between. Germline V lookup: CDR1 LNHDA, CDR2 SQIVND (reference sequence). The length of the CDR3 is 16 residues. CDR3 sequence reads: CASSPSMRRNDYEQYF. The CDR3, as DNA: TGTGCCAGTAGTCCCAGTATGAGACGGAATGACTACGAGCAGTACTTC.

In its sample, this clone was seen once. The chain recombines TRBV15 with TRBJ2-4, with TRBD1 identical over 7 bases. Trimming took 5 bases from V and 0 from J; bases not matched to a gene: 10. The CDR3 runs 17 residues. CDR1 and CDR2 from the germline V gene are LNHNV and YYDKDF (reference sequence). The CDR3 DNA is TGTGCCACCAGCCCGCACGGACCAGGGGGAGCCAAAAACATTCAGTACTTC. It encodes CATSPHGPGGAKNIQYF.

The chain uses TRBV7-6 and TRBJ1-1; D is possibly TRBD1 (6 bases). Germline CDR1 is SGHVS and CDR2 is FNYEAQ. The CDR3 has 14 residues. Trimming removed 3 bases at V and 1 base at J, with 9 bases between. DNA of the CDR3: TGTGCCAGCAGCTTGAGGGGGGCGAACACTGAAGCTTTCTTT. Translation: CASSLRGANTEAFF.

This clone has just a few counts. The chain has TRBV25-1 and TRBJ2-7, with D tentatively TRBD2 (5 bases). Trimming removed 9 bases from V and 2 bases from J, with 26 bases in between. CDR1 is MGHDK, CDR2 SYGVNS, per germline. This CDR3 has 17 amino acids. The CDR3 nucleotides are TGTGCCAGAGACTATCTGGCGGACGCGCAGCAACCCTACGAGCAGTACTTC. Its translation: CARDYLADAQQPYEQYF.

The rearrangement uses TRBV5-1 and TRBJ1-2, with TRBD1 matching over 8 bases. The CDR3 is made up of 14 amino acids. Trimming took 4 bases from V and 4 from J; bases not matched to a gene: 6. Germline V gives CDR1 SGHRS, CDR2 YFSETQ. This CDR3 is CASSPRDRSYGYTF. CDR3 in DNA: TGCGCCAGCAGCCCCCGGGACAGGTCCTATGGCTACACCTTC. The full variable domain, in which reference TRBV5-1 and TRBJ1-2 provide the parts outside the CDR3, is KAGVTQTPRYLIKTRGQQVTLSCSPISGHRSVSWYQQTPGQGLQFLFEYFSETQRNKGNFPGRFSGRQFSNSRSEMNVSTLELGDSALYLCASSPRDRSYGYTFGSGTRLTVV.

This chain connects TRBV9 to TRBJ1-6, with D perhaps matching TRBD1 (5 bases). The germline V gene has CDR1 SGDLS and CDR2 YYNGEE. This CDR3 is 15 amino acids long. V was shortened by 0 bases and J by 7 bases, with 11 bases between the two germline ends. The DNA for the CDR3 is TGTGCCAGCAGCGTAGGAGAGGGGATCAATTCACCCCTCCACTTT. Translating it yields CASSVGEGINSPLHF.

The J gene is TRBJ1-1, the V gene TRBV11-2, with D hard to call. V was clipped by 2 bases and J by 1 base, with 5 bases between them. Germline V gives CDR1 SGHAT, CDR2 FQNNGV. This CDR3 comprises 13 residues. CDR3: CASSLKTNTEAFF. In nucleotides, the CDR3 is TGTGCCAGCAGCTTAAAGACGAACACTGAAGCTTTCTTT.

CDR3 sequence reads: CASSRIPGQGTDEQFF. CDR3 in DNA: TGTGCCAGTAGCCGAATTCCGGGACAGGGGACCGATGAGCAGTTCTTC. This chain links TRBV19 with TRBJ2-1; 10 bases map to TRBD1. The germline V gene has CDR1 LNHDA and CDR2 SQIVND (reference sequence). V gave up 6 bases and J gave up 8 bases; unmatched junction bases: 13. There are 16 residues in the CDR3.